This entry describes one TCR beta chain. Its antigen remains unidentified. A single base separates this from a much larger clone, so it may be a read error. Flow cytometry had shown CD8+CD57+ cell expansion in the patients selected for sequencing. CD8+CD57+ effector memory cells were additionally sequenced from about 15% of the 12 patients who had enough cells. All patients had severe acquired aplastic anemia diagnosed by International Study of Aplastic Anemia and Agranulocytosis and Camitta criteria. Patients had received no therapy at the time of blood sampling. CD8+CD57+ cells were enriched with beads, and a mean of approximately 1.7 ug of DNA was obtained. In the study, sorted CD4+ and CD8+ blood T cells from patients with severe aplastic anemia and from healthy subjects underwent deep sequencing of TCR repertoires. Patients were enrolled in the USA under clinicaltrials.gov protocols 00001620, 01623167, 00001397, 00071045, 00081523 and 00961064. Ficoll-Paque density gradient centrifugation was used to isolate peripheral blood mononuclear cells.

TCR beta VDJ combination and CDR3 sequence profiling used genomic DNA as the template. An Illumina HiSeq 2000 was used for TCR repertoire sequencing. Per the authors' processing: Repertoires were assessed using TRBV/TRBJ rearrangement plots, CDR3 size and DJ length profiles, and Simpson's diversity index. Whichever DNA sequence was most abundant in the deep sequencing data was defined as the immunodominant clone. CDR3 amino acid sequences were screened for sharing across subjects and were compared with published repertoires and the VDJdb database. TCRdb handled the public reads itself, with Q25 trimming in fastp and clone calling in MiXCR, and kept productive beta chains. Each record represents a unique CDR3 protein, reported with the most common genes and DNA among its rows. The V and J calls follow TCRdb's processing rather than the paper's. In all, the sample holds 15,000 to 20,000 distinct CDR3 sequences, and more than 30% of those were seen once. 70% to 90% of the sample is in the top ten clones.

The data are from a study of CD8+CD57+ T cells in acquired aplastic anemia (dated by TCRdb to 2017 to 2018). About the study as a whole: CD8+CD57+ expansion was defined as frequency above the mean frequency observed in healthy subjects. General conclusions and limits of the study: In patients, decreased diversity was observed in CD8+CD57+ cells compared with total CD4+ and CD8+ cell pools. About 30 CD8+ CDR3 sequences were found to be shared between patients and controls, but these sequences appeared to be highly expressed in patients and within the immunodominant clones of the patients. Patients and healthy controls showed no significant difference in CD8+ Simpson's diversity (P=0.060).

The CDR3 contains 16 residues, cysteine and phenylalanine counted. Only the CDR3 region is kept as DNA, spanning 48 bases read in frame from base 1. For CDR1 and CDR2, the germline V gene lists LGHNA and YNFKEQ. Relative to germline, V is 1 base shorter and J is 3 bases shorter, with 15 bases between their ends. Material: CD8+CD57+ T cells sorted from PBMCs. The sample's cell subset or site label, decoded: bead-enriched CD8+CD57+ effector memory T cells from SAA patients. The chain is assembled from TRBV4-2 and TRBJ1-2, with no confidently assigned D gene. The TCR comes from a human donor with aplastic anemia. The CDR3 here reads CASSQVRAASYYGYTF. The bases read TGTGCCAGCAGCCAAGTCCGGGCAGCTTCCTACTATGGCTACACCTTC.